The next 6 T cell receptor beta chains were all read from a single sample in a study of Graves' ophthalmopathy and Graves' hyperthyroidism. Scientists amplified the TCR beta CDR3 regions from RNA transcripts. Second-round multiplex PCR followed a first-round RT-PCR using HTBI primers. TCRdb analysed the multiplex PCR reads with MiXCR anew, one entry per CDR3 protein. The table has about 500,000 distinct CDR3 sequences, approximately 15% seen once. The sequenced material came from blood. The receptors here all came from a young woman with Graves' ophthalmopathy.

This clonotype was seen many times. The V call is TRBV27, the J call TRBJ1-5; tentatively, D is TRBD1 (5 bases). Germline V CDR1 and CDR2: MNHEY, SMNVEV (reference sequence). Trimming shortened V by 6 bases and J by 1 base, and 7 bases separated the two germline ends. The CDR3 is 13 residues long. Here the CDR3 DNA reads TGTGCCAGCAGCGGGGGAAGCAATCAGCCCCAGCATTTT. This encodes CASSGGSNQPQHF.

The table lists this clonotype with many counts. This CDR3 reads CASSPFSVTEAFF. CDR3 in DNA: TGTGCCAGCAGTCCCTTTAGTGTGACTGAAGCTTTCTTT. The V call is TRBV2, the J call TRBJ1-1; D gene ambiguous. V was cut by 5 bases and J by 5 bases, with 12 bases left in between. Germline lookup yields CDR1 SNHLY and CDR2 FYNNEI. This CDR3 is built from 13 residues.

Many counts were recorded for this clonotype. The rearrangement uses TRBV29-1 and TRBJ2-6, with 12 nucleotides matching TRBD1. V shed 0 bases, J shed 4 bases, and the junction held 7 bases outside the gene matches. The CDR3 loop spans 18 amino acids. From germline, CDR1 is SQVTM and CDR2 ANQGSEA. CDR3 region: CSVEDRDRGLLGANVLTF. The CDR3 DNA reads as TGCAGCGTTGAAGACCGGGACAGGGGGCTGTTGGGGGCCAACGTCCTGACTTTC.

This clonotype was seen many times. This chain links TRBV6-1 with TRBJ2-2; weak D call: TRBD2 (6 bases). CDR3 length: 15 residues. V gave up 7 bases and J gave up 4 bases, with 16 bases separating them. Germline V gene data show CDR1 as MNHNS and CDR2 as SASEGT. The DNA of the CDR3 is TGTGCCAGCAATAACGGGAGACTACTCACCGGGGAGCTGTTTTTT. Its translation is CASNNGRLLTGELFF.

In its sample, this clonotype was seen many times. The CDR3 nucleotides read TGTGCCAGCAGTTTACTCGTAATACCTTCTAACTATGGCTACACCTTC. It yields the protein CASSLLVIPSNYGYTF. V is TRBV12-3 or TRBV12-4 and J is TRBJ1-2; D call uncertain. The CDR3 runs 16 residues. Trimming pared 2 bases from V and 0 bases from J, leaving 13 bases between.

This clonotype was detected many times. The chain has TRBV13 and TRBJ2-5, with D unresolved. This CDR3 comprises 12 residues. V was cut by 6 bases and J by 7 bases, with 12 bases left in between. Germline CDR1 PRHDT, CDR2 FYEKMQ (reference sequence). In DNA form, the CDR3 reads TGTGCCAGCAGGCACACGACTGGGACCCAGTACTTC. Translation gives CASRHTTGTQYF.